Listed below are T cell receptor beta chains from one sample, sequenced in a study of blood T cells in healthy people across ages. TCRdb analysed the 5' RACE reads with MiXCR anew, one entry per CDR3 protein. The sample has about 1.6 million distinct CDR3 sequences, roughly 30% seen once. Sequenced: blood. The receptors were sampled from a woman aged 25 to 45 in good health. Each CDR3 is given without its conserved first and last residue. Each record gives: V gene, clone size, CDR3 protein. Size tells how often a clone was seen (once, few, many) or the class of an expanded clone, and some rows leave it out.

>TRBV10-3|-
AISAQTGGYGYT
>TRBV20-1|few
SARSWDGLYGYT
>TRBV4-1|many
ASSQEVGHWETQY
>TRBV10-2|-
ASSESRTLTDTQY
>TRBV3-1|-
AAHSAGVSNEQF
>TRBV10-2|-
ASSESGVGYRTTNEKLF
>TRBV6-2/TRBV6-3|few
AGSYHRQGAGETQY
>TRBV6-1|-
ASSEVRGPRRSNEQF
>TRBV3-1|-
ASSHLAGGPYEQF
>TRBV28|-
ASSYGLAGGSIYEQY
>TRBV6-1|-
ASREFERTNEQY
>TRBV29-1|many
SVEGRGGHNEQF
>TRBV6-5|-
ASSYISTGTEAF
>TRBV2|-
ASSPILPGKETQY
>TRBV6-1|-
ASSSYTARYNEQF
>TRBV7-2|few
ASSPYTGPNYGYT
>TRBV6-6|few
ASSYGGQSPLH
>TRBV20-1|few
SARDDRVFNQPQH
>TRBV5-8|-
VSSPGTIRFTDTQY
>TRBV29-1|few
SVATGSGETQY
>TRBV28|few
ASSQSVDGDPYEQY
>TRBV20-1|few
SAEWVRGANEQF
>TRBV5-1|once
ASSLGQGAIGQF
>TRBV2|-
ASTLAVASTYNEQF
>TRBV28|-
ASSSQEMVSPLH